This T cell receptor (beta chain) was sequenced in a study of blood T cells in healthy people across ages. Primers used in a second PCR of roughly 6 to 11 cycles were a sample-barcoded 5' primer and a J-beta primer mix. TCRdb called the 5' RACE reads again in MiXCR, with one record for every CDR3 protein. The sample carries roughly 800,000 distinct CDR3 sequences, about three fifths recorded once. The germline V gene has CDR1 SGHRS and CDR2 YFSETQ. V shed 4 bases and J shed 3 bases, with 14 bases lying between them. The length of the CDR3 is 15 residues. The clonotype was recovered from a man younger than 40 in good health. The specimen sequenced was blood. V usage is TRBV5-1 and J usage is TRBJ2-1; D perhaps matches TRBD2 (6 bases). This chain's CDR3 is CASSPSGVNYNEQFF. The CDR3 DNA is TGCGCCAGCAGCCCCTCGGGGGTAAACTACAATGAGCAGTTCTTC.